Each of the 21 T cell receptor beta chains below was sequenced from the same sample in a study of T cell responses to AZD1222 COVID-19 vaccine. Produced via immunoSEQ multiplex PCR; TCRdb's table is partial and in-frame only. Of more than 85,000 clones listed, around 80% are singletons. Sequenced here: peripheral blood, sampled on day 0 of AZD1222 vaccination. Receptors originate from an adult in good health.

The V gene is TRBV5-6, the J gene TRBJ1-5; perhaps TRBD1 as D (5 bases). Germline CDR1 reads SGHDT; CDR2 reads YYEEEE. V gave up 3 bases and J gave up 3 bases, with 13 bases separating them. The CDR3 has 15 residues. The CDR3 bases are TGTGCCAGCAGCTACGGGACTGGCGTCAATCAGCCCCAGCATTTT. It codes for CASSYGTGVNQPQHF.

The rearrangement joins TRBV13 to TRBJ2-3; possibly TRBD1 for D (6 bases). Germline CDR1 reads PRHDT; CDR2 reads FYEKMQ (reference sequence). V lost 1 base, J lost 1 base, and 6 bases lay in between. This CDR3 spans 14 amino acids. CDR3 in amino acids: CASSLAGGTDTQYF. The CDR3 DNA reads TGTGCCAGCAGCTTAGCAGGGGGCACAGATACGCAGTATTTT. Complete variable domain (other parts from reference TRBV13 and TRBJ2-3): AAGVIQSPRHLIKEKRETATLKCYPIPRHDTVYWYQQGPGQDPQFLISFYEKMQSDKGSIPDRFSAQQFSDYHSELNMSSLELGDSALYFCASSLAGGTDTQYFGPGTRLTVL.

The chain joins TRBV5-8 to TRBJ1-5; tentatively, D is TRBD1 (6 bases). The V and J ends lost 6 bases and 9 bases respectively, with 19 bases between them. The CDR3 has 14 amino acids. Germline loops: CDR1 SGHTS, CDR2 YDEGEE. The CDR3 DNA reads TGTGCCAGCATTTTAGGGGGGCACCTAGGGCCCCAGCATTTT. Its protein product is CASILGGHLGPQHF.

This sequence joins TRBV6-5 and TRBJ2-7; 11 bases line up with TRBD2. Trimming took 5 bases from V and 3 from J; bases not matched to a gene: 6. Looked up from germline, CDR1 is MNHEY and CDR2 is SVGAGI. CDR3 length: 15 residues. The CDR3 sequence is CASSPNSGGGYEQYF. Here the CDR3 DNA reads TGTGCCAGCAGTCCCAATAGCGGGGGGGGCTACGAGCAGTACTTC.

The chain couples TRBV6-5 to TRBJ1-2; 7 bases fit TRBD1. The junction had 7 bases not matched to a gene; V was cut back by 4 bases and J by 5 bases. The germline CDR1 and CDR2 sequences are MNHEY and SVGAGI. The CDR3 is 14 residues long. The CDR3: CASSFHGQAYGYTF. Here the CDR3 DNA reads TGTGCCAGCAGTTTTCACGGACAGGCGTATGGCTACACCTTC.

The chain employs TRBV28 and TRBJ1-2; 9 positions match TRBD1. The CDR3 is 12 amino acids. V trimming: 3 bases; J trimming: 8 bases; junction bases outside the gene matches: 1. The germline V gene encodes CDR1 MDHEN and CDR2 SYDVKM. The CDR3 nucleotides are TGTGCCAGCAGTTTCGGGACAGGGGGCTACACCTTC. It codes for CASSFGTGGYTF.

V is TRBV7-2 and J is TRBJ2-1; 7 bases agree with TRBD1. CDR3 length: 15 amino acids. The V and J ends lost 3 bases and 0 bases, in that order; junction bases with no gene match: 2. The V gene's germline CDR1 is SGHTA and CDR2 FQGNSA. For the CDR3, the DNA is TGTGCCAGCAGCTTGGACAGGTTCTCCTACAATGAGCAGTTCTTC. It yields the protein CASSLDRFSYNEQFF.

The chain joins TRBV7-2 to TRBJ2-7; 7 nucleotides align to TRBD1. After removal of 4 bases from V and 2 bases from J, the junction contained 8 bases not matched to a gene. The CDR3 sequence is 15 residues long. Germline V CDR1 and CDR2: SGHTA, FQGNSA. This CDR3 is CASSSHPTGPYEQYF. DNA for the CDR3: TGTGCCAGCAGCTCCCATCCGACAGGGCCCTACGAGCAGTACTTC. The full variable domain, with the rest looked up from reference TRBV7-2 and TRBJ2-7, is GAGVSQSPSNKVTEKGKDVELRCDPISGHTALYWYRQSLGQGLEFLIYFQGNSAPDKSGLPSDRFSAERTGGSVSTLTIQRTQQEDSAVYLCASSSHPTGPYEQYFGPGTRLTVT.

This chain uses TRBV10-1 with TRBJ1-4; D is unresolved. CDR3 size: 14 residues. Trimming took off 0 bases at V and 7 bases at J, with 9 bases between the two ends. From germline, CDR1 is WNHNN and CDR2 SYGVQD (reference sequence). CDR3 amino acids: CASSESGRGEKLFF. The CDR3 DNA reads TGCGCCAGCAGTGAGTCGGGCCGGGGTGAAAAACTGTTTTTT.

The chain has TRBV6-1 and TRBJ1-5, with a tentative D call TRBD1 (6 bases). Trimming took off 3 bases at V and 2 bases at J, with 11 bases between the two ends. CDR3 length: 15 residues. Germline assignment: CDR1 MNHNS and CDR2 SASEGT. CDR3 DNA: TGTGCCAGCAGTGAGAGGACAGCGCGCAATCAGCCCCAGCATTTT. It yields the protein CASSERTARNQPQHF.

The chain links TRBV4-1 to TRBJ1-1; D call uncertain. This CDR3 has 15 residues. V lost 1 base, J lost 1 base, and 10 bases lay in between. From germline, CDR1 is MGHRA and CDR2 YSYEKL. The CDR3 protein is CASSQAWDTNTEAFF. The DNA of the CDR3 is TGCGCCAGCAGCCAAGCTTGGGATACGAACACTGAAGCTTTCTTT.

The chain uses TRBV7-2 and TRBJ2-5; 10 positions agree with TRBD2. The V gene's germline CDR1 is SGHTA and CDR2 FQGNSA. The V gene end was trimmed by 5 bases and the J gene end by 4 bases; junction bases not matched to a gene: 10. The CDR3 is 16 residues long. DNA for the CDR3: TGTGCCAGCAGCCCCCTCTCAGCGGGGGGGCGAGAGACCCAGTACTTC. As protein: CASSPLSAGGRETQYF.

The genes are TRBV19 and TRBJ1-2; D call uncertain. V lost 5 bases and J 1 base, leaving 5 bases between the germline ends. The CDR3 runs 12 residues. Germline V gives CDR1 LNHDA, CDR2 SQIVND (reference sequence). The CDR3 region is CASSPDNYGYTF. The CDR3 DNA follows: TGTGCCAGTAGTCCAGATAACTATGGCTACACCTTC.

In its sample, this clone was seen once. This chain uses TRBV5-1 with TRBJ2-3; D not certain. V lost 4 bases, J lost 2 bases, and 14 bases lay in between. This CDR3 comprises 15 residues. Germline V CDR1 and CDR2: SGHRS, YFSETQ. CDR3 region: CASSPMEPNTDTQYF. The CDR3 bases are TGCGCCAGCAGCCCCATGGAACCTAACACAGATACGCAGTATTTT.

V is TRBV18 and J is TRBJ2-2; D is perhaps TRBD2 (6 bases). The length of the CDR3 is 14 residues. Looked up from germline, CDR1 is KGHSH and CDR2 is LQKENI. Trimming removed 6 bases at V and 5 bases at J, with 13 bases between. The CDR3 DNA is TGTGCCAGCTCCCGCGGGACCGATACCGGGGAGCTGTTTTTT. Amino acid sequence: CASSRGTDTGELFF.

CDR3 sequence: CASSLFSELRTGELFF. The CDR3 coding sequence is TGTGCCAGCAGCTTATTTTCGGAGCTGAGAACCGGGGAGCTGTTTTTT. This rearrangement joins TRBV11-2 to TRBJ2-2, with D unclear. The CDR3 contains 16 residues. CDR1 and CDR2 (germline): SGHAT, FQNNGV. V was trimmed by 2 bases and J by 5 bases, leaving 15 bases between them.

The V gene is TRBV19, the J gene TRBJ1-5; TRBD1 matches at 11 bases. The V gene end was trimmed by 3 bases and the J gene end by 7 bases; junction bases not matched to a gene: 5. This CDR3 spans 15 amino acids. Germline V gene sequence: CDR1 LNHDA, CDR2 SQIVND (reference sequence). The CDR3 loop reads CASSIGQGAWQPQHF. In DNA form, the CDR3 reads TGTGCCAGTAGTATCGGACAGGGGGCCTGGCAGCCCCAGCATTTT.

The chain couples TRBV5-1 to TRBJ2-3; D is unresolved. Germline CDR1 and CDR2: SGHRS and YFSETQ. CDR3 length: 15 amino acids. Trimming left V 0 bases short and J 7 bases short, with 15 bases between. The CDR3 DNA follows: TGCGCCAGCAGCTTGGAAAGTGCGCTTCCCAATACGCAGTATTTT. It yields the protein CASSLESALPNTQYF.

This clone was seen only a few times. The V and J genes are TRBV2 and TRBJ2-7, with D perhaps matching TRBD1 (5 bases). This CDR3 is built from 14 residues. V was trimmed by 4 bases and J by 2 bases, leaving 12 bases between them. CDR1 and CDR2 from the germline V gene are SNHLY and FYNNEI. CDR3 sequence (DNA): TGTGCCAGCAGTGTCAGGGTGCACACCTACGAGCAGTACTTC. Its protein product is CASSVRVHTYEQYF.

The V call is TRBV29-1, the J call TRBJ2-7; 7 bases map to TRBD1. The length of the CDR3 is 14 residues. V shed 6 bases and J 5 bases; nucleotides not matched to a gene: 13. The germline gives CDR1 SQVTM, CDR2 ANQGSEA. In nucleotides, the CDR3 is TGCAGCGTGGGAACCGGGACAGCCTTGGACGAGCAGTACTTC. Encoded protein: CSVGTGTALDEQYF.

The rearrangement links TRBV18 to TRBJ1-4; TRBD1 might be the D (6 bases). V dropped 4 bases and J dropped 8 bases, with 14 bases sitting between them. The CDR3 contains 14 residues. Germline V lookup: CDR1 KGHSH, CDR2 LQKENI. The CDR3 nucleotides are TGTGCCAGCTCACGGACGGACAGCTTCGAAAAACTGTTTTTT. Amino acid sequence: CASSRTDSFEKLFF.